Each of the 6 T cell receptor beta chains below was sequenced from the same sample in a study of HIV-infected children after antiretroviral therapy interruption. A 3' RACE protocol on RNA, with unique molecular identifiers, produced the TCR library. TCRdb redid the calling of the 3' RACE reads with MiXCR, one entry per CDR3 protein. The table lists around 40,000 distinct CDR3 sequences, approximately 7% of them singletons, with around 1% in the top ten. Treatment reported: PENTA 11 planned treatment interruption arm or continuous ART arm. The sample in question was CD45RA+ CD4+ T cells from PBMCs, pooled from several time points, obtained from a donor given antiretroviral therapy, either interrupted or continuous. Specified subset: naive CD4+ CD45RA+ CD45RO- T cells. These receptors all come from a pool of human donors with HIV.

The CDR3 sequence is CASSLARGTEQFF. The CDR3 nucleotides are TGTGCCAGCAGCTTAGCGAGGGGGACCGAGCAGTTCTTC. J is TRBJ2-1 and V is TRBV7-2; TRBD1 might be the D (6 bases). This CDR3 contains 13 residues. Per the germline V gene, CDR1 is SGHTA and CDR2 is FQGNSA. Trimming took off 0 bases at V and 10 bases at J, with 10 bases between the two ends.

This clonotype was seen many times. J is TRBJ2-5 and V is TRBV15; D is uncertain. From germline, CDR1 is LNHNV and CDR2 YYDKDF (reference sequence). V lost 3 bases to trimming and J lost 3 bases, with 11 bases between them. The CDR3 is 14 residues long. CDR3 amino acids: CATSSQLTEETQYF. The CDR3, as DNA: TGTGCCACCAGCAGTCAGCTCACAGAAGAGACCCAGTACTTC. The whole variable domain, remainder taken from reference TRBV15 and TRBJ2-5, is DAMVIQNPRYQVTQFGKPVTLSCSQTLNHNVMYWYQQKSSQAPKLLFHYYDKDFNNEADTPDNFQSRRPNTSFCFLDIRSPGLGDTAMYLCATSSQLTEETQYFGPGTRLLVL.

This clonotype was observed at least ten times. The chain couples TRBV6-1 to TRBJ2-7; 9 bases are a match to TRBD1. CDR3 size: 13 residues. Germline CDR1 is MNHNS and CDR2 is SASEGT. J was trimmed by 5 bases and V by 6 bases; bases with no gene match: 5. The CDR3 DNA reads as TGTGCCAGCAGAGAGGACAGGGGACACGAGCAGTACTTC. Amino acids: CASREDRGHEQYF.

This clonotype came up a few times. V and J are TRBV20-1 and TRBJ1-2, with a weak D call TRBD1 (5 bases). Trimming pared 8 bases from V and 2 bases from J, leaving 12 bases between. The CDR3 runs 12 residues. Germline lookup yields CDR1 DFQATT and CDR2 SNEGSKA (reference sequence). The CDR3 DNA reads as TGCAGTCTTCGGGGGGGGAACTATGGCTACACCTTC. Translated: CSLRGGNYGYTF.

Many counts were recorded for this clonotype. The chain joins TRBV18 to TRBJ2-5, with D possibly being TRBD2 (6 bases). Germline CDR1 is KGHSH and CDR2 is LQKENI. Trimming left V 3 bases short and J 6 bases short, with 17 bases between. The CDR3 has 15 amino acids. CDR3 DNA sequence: TGTGCCAGCTCACCTCCGGACTATCCCGAAAAGACCCAGTACTTC. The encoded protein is CASSPPDYPEKTQYF.

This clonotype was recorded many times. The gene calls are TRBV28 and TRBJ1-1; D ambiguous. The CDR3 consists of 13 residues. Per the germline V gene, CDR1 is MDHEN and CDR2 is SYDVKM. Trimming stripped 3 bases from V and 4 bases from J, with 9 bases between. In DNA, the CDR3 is TGTGCCAGCAGTTTGTACCGTGCCACTGAAGCTTTCTTT. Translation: CASSLYRATEAFF. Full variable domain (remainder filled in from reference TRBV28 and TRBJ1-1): DVKVTQSSRYLVKRTGEKVFLECVQDMDHENMFWYRQDPGLGLRLIYFSYDVKMKEKGDIPEGYSVSREKKERFSLILESASTNQTSMYLCASSLYRATEAFFGQGTRLTVV.